This T cell receptor (beta chain) was found in a study of siplizumab effects on memory and regulatory T cells. General study results and limits: Naive-or-memory phenotypes were unassignable for roughly 75-97% of proliferating CD4+ or CD8+ clones. Alloreactive sequences that could be traced to unstimulated CD4+ memory cells showed a significant reduction under siplizumab. Researchers could map only a minor fraction of alloreactive clones to unstimulated subsets.

In the case of this clone: Antigen: not known.

For every sample, 100,000 or so TCR templates were assayed. Measured with immunoSEQ multiplex PCR; TCRdb has only the in-frame clones, and not every one. Among 100,000 to 110,000 clones listed, around 93% were seen once. Trimming stripped 4 bases from V and 3 bases from J, with 16 bases between. The CDR3 totals 16 residues. Germline CDR1 and CDR2: MDHEN and SYDVKM. The origin of this receptor is a human donor in good health. Sequencing was carried out using non-Treg CD4+ T cells sorted from blood. The chain carries TRBV28 and TRBJ1-3, with D tentatively TRBD1 (5 bases). In DNA form, the CDR3 reads TGTGCCAGCAGTTCACTACGGACACCGGATGGAAACACCATATATTTT. It codes for CASSSLRTPDGNTIYF.